Below are 9 T cell receptor beta chains sequenced from a single sample in a study of a mutant IDH1 vaccine in newly diagnosed glioma. Antigens of these TCRs are unknown. Regarding time point: week 5, during vaccination. In the vaccine, a single dose held 300 ug of the mutant IDH1 20-mer peptide, along with topical imiquimod. Generated by immunoSEQ multiplex PCR, the TCRdb table keeps only in-frame clones and is missing some. The table has 52,000 or so clones, approximately 79% seen once. The material was PBMCs, obtained from a glioma patient whose treatment included an IDH1 peptide vaccine. The receptors were sampled from a woman aged 18-29 years with glioma. Some clones in this sample may be carry-over from other donors' samples.

J is TRBJ2-3 and V is TRBV28; D is ambiguous. V shed 4 bases and J shed 1 base, with 12 bases lying between them. Per germline, CDR1 MDHEN and CDR2 SYDVKM. The CDR3 runs to 15 residues. The CDR3 region is CASSSTPSGTDTQYF. Written as DNA, the CDR3 is TGTGCCAGCAGTTCCACCCCCTCGGGCACAGATACGCAGTATTTT. The full variable domain, with the rest looked up from reference TRBV28 and TRBJ2-3, is DVKVTQSSRYLVKRTGEKVFLECVQDMDHENMFWYRQDPGLGLRLIYFSYDVKMKEKGDIPEGYSVSREKKERFSLILESASTNQTSMYLCASSSTPSGTDTQYFGPGTRLTVL.

This clone was seen a single time. The V gene is TRBV11-2, the J gene TRBJ2-5, with TRBD2 identical over 8 bases. The trim removed 4 bases at V and 4 bases at J, leaving 5 bases unmatched. Germline loops: CDR1 SGHAT, CDR2 FQNNGV. The CDR3 is 14 amino acids. CDR3 nucleotide sequence: TGTGCCAGCAGCTCTCGGGGGGGGGCAGAGACCCAGTACTTC. It translates to CASSSRGGAETQYF.

This rearrangement joins TRBV9 to TRBJ1-5; D remains unclear. The V gene lost 0 bases and the J gene lost 6 bases, with 10 bases spanning the gap. The CDR3 runs 14 residues. The germline gives CDR1 SGDLS, CDR2 YYNGEE. This chain's CDR3 is CASSVAGSGQPQHF. CDR3 coding DNA: TGTGCCAGCAGCGTAGCCGGGTCGGGTCAGCCCCAGCATTTT.

This chain connects TRBV30 to TRBJ1-1, with D possibly TRBD1 on 5 matching bases. V dropped 1 base and J dropped 5 bases, with 11 bases sitting between them. The CDR3 loop spans 13 amino acids. Per germline, CDR1 GTSNPN and CDR2 SVGIG (reference sequence). The CDR3 protein is CAWSGPRTTEAFF. The CDR3 region has the DNA TGTGCCTGGAGTGGCCCTCGGACAACTGAAGCTTTCTTT.

The V gene is TRBV20-1, the J gene TRBJ1-1, with D unresolved. CDR1 is DFQATT and CDR2 is SNEGSKA in the germline V gene (reference sequence). CDR3 length: 11 residues. V lost 1 base to trimming and J lost 1 base, with 1 base between them. CDR3 region: CSARGNTEAFF. The CDR3 DNA reads TGCAGTGCTAGAGGGAACACTGAAGCTTTCTTT.

The chain carries TRBV7-9 and TRBJ1-2; D remains ambiguous. V was trimmed by 7 bases and J by 7 bases, leaving 16 bases between them. The CDR3 totals 13 residues. CDR1 is SEHNR and CDR2 is FQNEAQ in the germline V gene (reference sequence). The CDR3 bases are TGTGCCAGCAAGTACCCGATAAGCCTTGGCTACACCTTC. Amino acids: CASKYPISLGYTF.

This chain joins TRBV19 and TRBJ2-2; no clear D. Looked up from germline, CDR1 is LNHDA and CDR2 is SQIVND (reference sequence). The V end was cut by 7 bases, the J end by 3 bases, with 6 bases between. CDR3 size: 12 residues. This CDR3 is CASNKYTGELFF. In DNA form, the CDR3 reads TGTGCCAGTAATAAGTACACCGGGGAGCTGTTTTTT.

The genes are TRBV2 and TRBJ1-1; 7 positions match TRBD1. The V segment lost 6 bases and the J segment 1 base; nucleotides outside the gene matches: 5. The CDR3 loop spans 14 amino acids. From germline, CDR1 is SNHLY and CDR2 FYNNEI. CDR3 bases: TGTGCCAGCAGAGGCTCAGGGGGGAACACTGAAGCTTTCTTT. This translates into CASRGSGGNTEAFF.

The chain couples TRBV6-6 to TRBJ1-2; weak D call: TRBD1 (6 bases). V dropped 5 bases and J dropped 8 bases, with 15 bases sitting between them. Germline CDR1 and CDR2: MNHNY and SVGAGI (reference sequence). This CDR3 is built from 13 residues. The CDR3 sequence is CASSPLRDTGYTF. For the CDR3, the DNA is TGTGCCAGCAGTCCGCTCCGGGACACCGGCTACACCTTC.